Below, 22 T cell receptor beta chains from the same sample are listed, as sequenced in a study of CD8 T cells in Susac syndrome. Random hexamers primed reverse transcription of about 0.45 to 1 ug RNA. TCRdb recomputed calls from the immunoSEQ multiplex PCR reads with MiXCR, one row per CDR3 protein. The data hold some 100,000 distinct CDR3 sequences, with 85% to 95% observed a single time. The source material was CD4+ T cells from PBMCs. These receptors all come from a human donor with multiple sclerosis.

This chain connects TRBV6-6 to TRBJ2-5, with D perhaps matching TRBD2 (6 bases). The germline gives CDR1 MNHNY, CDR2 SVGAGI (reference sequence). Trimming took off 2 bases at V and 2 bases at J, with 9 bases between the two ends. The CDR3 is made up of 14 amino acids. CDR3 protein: CASSYGLAQETQYF. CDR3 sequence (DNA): TGTGCCAGCAGTTACGGTCTAGCGCAAGAGACCCAGTACTTC.

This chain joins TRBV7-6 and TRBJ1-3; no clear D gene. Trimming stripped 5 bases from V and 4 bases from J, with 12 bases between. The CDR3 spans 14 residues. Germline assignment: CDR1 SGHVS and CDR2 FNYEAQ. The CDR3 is CASSPGAAGNTIYF. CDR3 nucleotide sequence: TGTGCCAGCAGCCCCGGCGCAGCCGGAAACACCATATATTTT.

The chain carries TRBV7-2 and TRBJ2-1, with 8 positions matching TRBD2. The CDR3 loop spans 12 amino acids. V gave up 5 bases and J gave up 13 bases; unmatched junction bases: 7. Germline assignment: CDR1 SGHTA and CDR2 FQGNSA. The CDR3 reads CASSQSGGGQFF. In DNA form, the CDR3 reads TGTGCCAGCAGCCAAAGCGGGGGAGGTCAGTTCTTC.

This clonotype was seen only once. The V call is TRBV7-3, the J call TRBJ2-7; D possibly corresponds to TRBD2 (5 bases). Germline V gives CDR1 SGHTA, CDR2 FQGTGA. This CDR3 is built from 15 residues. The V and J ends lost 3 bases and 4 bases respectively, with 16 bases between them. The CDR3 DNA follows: TGTGCCAGCAGCTTTAGGCCCGGGGATCGTTACGAGCAGTACTTC. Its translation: CASSFRPGDRYEQYF.

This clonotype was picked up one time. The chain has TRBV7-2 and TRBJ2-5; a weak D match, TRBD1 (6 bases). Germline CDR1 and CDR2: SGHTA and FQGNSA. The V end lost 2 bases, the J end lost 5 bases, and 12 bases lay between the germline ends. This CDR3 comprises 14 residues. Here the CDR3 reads CASSLTGLSETQYF. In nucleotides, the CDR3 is TGTGCCAGCAGCTTAACAGGGCTATCGGAGACCCAGTACTTC.

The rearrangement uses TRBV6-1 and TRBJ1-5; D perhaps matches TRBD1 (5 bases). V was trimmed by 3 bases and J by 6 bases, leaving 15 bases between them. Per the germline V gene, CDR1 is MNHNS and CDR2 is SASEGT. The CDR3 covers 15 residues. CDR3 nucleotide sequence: TGTGCCAGCAGTGAGGGGACGGGTGGGGGTCAGCCCCAGCATTTT. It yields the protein CASSEGTGGGQPQHF.

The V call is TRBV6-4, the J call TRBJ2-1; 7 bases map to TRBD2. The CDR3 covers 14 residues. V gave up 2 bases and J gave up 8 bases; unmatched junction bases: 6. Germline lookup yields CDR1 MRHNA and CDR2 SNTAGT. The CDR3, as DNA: TGTGCCAGCAGTGACGGGGGGGATAGGGATGAGCAGTTCTTC. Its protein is CASSDGGDRDEQFF.

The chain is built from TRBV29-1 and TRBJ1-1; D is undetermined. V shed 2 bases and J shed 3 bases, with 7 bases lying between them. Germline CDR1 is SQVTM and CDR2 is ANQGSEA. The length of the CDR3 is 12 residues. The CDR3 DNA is TGCAGCGTTGAACTTTTCGACACTGAAGCTTTCTTT. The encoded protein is CSVELFDTEAFF.

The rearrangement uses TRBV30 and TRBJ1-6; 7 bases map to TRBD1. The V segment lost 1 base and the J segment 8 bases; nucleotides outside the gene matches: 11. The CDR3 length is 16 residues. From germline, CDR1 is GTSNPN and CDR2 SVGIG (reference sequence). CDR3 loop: CAWSAHRGSVDSPLHF. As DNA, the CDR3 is TGTGCCTGGAGTGCTCACAGGGGATCAGTGGATTCACCCCTCCACTTT.

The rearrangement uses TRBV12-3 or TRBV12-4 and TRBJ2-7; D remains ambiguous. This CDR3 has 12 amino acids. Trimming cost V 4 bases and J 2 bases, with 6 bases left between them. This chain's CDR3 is CASSSGPYEQYF. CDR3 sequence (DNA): TGTGCCAGCAGTTCAGGCCCCTACGAGCAGTACTTC.

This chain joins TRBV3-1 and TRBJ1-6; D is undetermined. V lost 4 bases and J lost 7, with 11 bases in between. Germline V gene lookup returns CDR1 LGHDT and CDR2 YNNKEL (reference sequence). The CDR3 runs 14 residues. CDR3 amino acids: CASSRTVGNSPLHF. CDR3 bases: TGTGCCAGCAGCCGGACGGTGGGGAATTCACCCCTCCACTTT.

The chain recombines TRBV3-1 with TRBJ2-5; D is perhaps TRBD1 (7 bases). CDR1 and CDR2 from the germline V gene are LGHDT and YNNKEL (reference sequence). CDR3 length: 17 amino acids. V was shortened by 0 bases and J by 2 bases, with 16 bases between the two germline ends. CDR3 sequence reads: CASSQEYSGGLQETQYF. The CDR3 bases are TGTGCCAGCAGCCAAGAATATTCAGGGGGGCTACAAGAGACCCAGTACTTC.

The CDR3 sequence: CASSPPRYEQYF. The CDR3 DNA reads TGTGCCAGCAGTCCTCCTCGTTACGAGCAGTACTTC. The chain has TRBV28 and TRBJ2-7; D unresolved. Trimming left V 5 bases short and J 4 bases short, with 9 bases between. CDR3 length: 12 amino acids. The germline CDR1 and CDR2 sequences are MDHEN and SYDVKM.

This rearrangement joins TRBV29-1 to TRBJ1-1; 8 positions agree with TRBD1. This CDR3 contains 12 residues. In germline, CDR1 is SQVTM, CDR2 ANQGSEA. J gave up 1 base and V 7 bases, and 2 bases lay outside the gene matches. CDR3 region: CSAGQENTEAFF. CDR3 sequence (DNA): TGCAGCGCGGGACAGGAGAACACTGAAGCTTTCTTT.

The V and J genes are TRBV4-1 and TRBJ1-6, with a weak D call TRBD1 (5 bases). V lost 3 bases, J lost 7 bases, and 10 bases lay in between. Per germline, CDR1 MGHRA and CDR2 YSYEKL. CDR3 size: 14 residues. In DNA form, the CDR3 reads TGCGCCAGCAGCCACCGATCAGGGAATTCACCCCTCCACTTT. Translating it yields CASSHRSGNSPLHF.

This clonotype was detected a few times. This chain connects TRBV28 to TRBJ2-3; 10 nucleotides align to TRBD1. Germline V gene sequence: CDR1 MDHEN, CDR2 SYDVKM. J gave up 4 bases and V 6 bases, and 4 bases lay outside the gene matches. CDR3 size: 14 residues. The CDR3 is CASSPGTGADTQYF. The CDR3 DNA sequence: TGTGCCAGCAGCCCCGGGACAGGGGCAGATACGCAGTATTTT.

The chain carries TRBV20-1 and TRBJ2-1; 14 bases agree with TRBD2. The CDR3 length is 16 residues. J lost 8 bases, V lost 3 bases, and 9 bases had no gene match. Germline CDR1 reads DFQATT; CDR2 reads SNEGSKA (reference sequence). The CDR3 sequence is CSASSGLAGGRDEQFF. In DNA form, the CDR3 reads TGCAGTGCTAGTTCCGGACTAGCGGGGGGTAGGGATGAGCAGTTCTTC.

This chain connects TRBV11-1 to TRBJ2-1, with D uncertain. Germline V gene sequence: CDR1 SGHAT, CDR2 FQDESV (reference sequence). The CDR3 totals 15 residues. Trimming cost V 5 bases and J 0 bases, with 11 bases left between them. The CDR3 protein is CASSRGVSSYNEQFF. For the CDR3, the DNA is TGTGCCAGCAGCCGCGGAGTAAGCTCCTACAATGAGCAGTTCTTC.

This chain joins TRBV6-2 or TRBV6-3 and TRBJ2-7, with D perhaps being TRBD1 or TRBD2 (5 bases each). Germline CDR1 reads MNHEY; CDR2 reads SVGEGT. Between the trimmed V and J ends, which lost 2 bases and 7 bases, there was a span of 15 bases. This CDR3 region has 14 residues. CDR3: CASSYPGPVGEQYF. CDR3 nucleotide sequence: TGTGCCAGCAGTTACCCGGGACCCGTTGGGGAGCAGTACTTC.

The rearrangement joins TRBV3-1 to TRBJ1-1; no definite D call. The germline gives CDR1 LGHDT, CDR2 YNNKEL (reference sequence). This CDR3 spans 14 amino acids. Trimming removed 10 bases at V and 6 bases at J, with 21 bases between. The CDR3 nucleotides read TGTGCCACCACCGAGAGGGCGATATCCTCTGAAGCTTTCTTT. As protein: CATTERAISSEAFF.

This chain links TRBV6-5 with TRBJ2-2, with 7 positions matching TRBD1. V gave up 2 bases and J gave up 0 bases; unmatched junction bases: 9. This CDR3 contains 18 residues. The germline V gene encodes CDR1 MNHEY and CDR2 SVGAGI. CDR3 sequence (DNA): TGTGCCAGCAGTTACCGACCGCCGGGGACAGCGAACACCGGGGAGCTGTTTTTT. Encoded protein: CASSYRPPGTANTGELFF.

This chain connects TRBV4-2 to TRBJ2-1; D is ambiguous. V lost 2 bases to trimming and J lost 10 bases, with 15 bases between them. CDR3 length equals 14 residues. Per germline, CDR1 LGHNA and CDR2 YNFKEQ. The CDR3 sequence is CASSQPGLTQEQFF. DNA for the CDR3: TGTGCCAGCAGCCAACCGGGCCTCACACAGGAGCAGTTCTTC.